This T cell receptor (beta chain) is from a study of cytomegalovirus exposure and HLA in healthy donors. The study, taken as a whole, reports: High specificity and sensitivity for cytomegalovirus status were reported for the classifier. Cytomegalovirus-associated TCR beta chains were listed, numbering 150 to 200. The majority of TCR sequences were rare, yet some public TCRs appeared in many donors. According to a later analysis, TCR clusters from the first cohort tended to co-occur in the 100 to 150 validation repertoires.

Assay used: immunoSEQ multiplex PCR; TCRdb lists only in-frame clones, some missing. The sample comprises about 200,000 clones, 86% of which are singletons, and approximately 1.5% rests with the top ten. V was clipped by 8 bases and J by 5 bases, with 12 bases between them. The CDR3 runs to 12 residues. Germline loops: CDR1 MNHNS, CDR2 SASEGT. About this clone: Its antigen is not identified.

The clonotype was recovered from a woman aged 18-29 years in good health and CMV-seronegative. The chain couples TRBV6-1 to TRBJ1-1, with D possibly being TRBD1 (6 bases). Specimen: PBMCs. CDR3 nucleotides: TGTGCCAGCGGCGACAGGTTTACTGAAGCTTTCTTT. Amino acids: CASGDRFTEAFF.